This section outlines one TCR beta chain sequence together with its context. The record originates from a study of T cell responses to AZD1222 COVID-19 vaccine. Assay used: immunoSEQ multiplex PCR; TCRdb lists only in-frame clones, some missing. This sample has about 180,000 clones, with around 90% found just once. The CDR3 totals 15 residues. Trimming removed 1 base from V and 7 bases from J; junction bases left unmatched: 8. Germline V gene sequence: CDR1 SGHNT, CDR2 YYREEE (reference sequence). This sequence joins TRBV5-4 and TRBJ1-1; 9 nucleotides match TRBD1. The sequence derives from an adult who received the AZD1222 COVID-19 vaccine. Sequencing used peripheral blood, obtained 28 days after the second AZD1222 dose. This chain's CDR3 is CASSLPNRGLSEAFF. In DNA, the CDR3 is TGTGCCAGCAGCTTGCCCAACAGGGGGCTAAGTGAAGCTTTCTTT.